This T cell receptor beta chain comes out of a study of identifying expanded T cells in peripheral blood. Details on this clone: Its antigen remains unidentified.

No infections or other immune events were documented during collection. Sequencing used immunoSEQ multiplex PCR; TCRdb keeps in-frame clones, though not all of them. The table has about 100,000 clones, roughly 88% seen once; the top ten hold 5.5% to 6.5%. Study outcomes and limitations: Clone count variance between approximately 2-week samples rose with total template count.

The J segment lost 2 bases and the V segment lost 9 bases, leaving 7 bases of the junction unmatched. The CDR3 spans 14 residues. Germline lookup yields CDR1 SNHLY and CDR2 FYNNEI. The rearrangement uses TRBV2 and TRBJ2-7, with 10 bases identical to TRBD1. The sequenced material came from blood. This receptor was obtained from a person aged 18 to 75 in good health. This CDR3 is CASAGTGVPYEQYF. Here the CDR3 DNA reads TGTGCCAGTGCCGGGACAGGGGTGCCCTACGAGCAGTACTTC. The whole variable domain, filled in from reference TRBV2 and TRBJ2-7, reads EPEVTQTPSHQVTQMGQEVILRCVPISNHLYFYWYRQILGQKVEFLVSFYNNEISEKSEIFDDQFSVERPDGSNFTLKIRSTKLEDSAMYFCASAGTGVPYEQYFGPGTRLTVT.